The 4 T cell receptor beta chains given below trace back to one sample, sequenced in a study of cytomegalovirus exposure and HLA in healthy donors. The PCR ran on 60 Vbeta and 13 Jbeta primers. Libraries were prepared by immunoSEQ multiplex PCR; TCRdb keeps only in-frame clonotypes and omits some of them. The data show roughly 120,000 clones, about four fifths seen once. Sequenced input: PBMCs. Source of these receptors: a female donor in good health and CMV-seropositive.

The chain is built from TRBV20-1 and TRBJ1-3; TRBD1 is a possible D gene (5 bases). The CDR3 spans 11 residues. Germline CDR1 reads DFQATT; CDR2 reads SNEGSKA (reference sequence). V lost 5 bases, J lost 4 bases, and 6 bases lay in between. For the CDR3, the DNA is TGCAGTGCTCCAGGGGGAAACACCATATATTTT. Protein sequence: CSAPGGNTIYF.

This clone came up once. This chain links TRBV9 with TRBJ1-4; unclear D gene. Per germline, CDR1 SGDLS and CDR2 YYNGEE. The CDR3 is 14 amino acids. The V and J ends lost 7 bases and 5 bases respectively, with 15 bases between them. CDR3 sequence: CASGMGRGNEKLFF. The CDR3 bases are TGTGCCAGCGGGATGGGCAGAGGGAATGAAAAACTGTTTTTT.

This chain links TRBV5-1 with TRBJ2-2; 7 bases align to TRBD1. Germline CDR1 SGHRS, CDR2 YFSETQ. V shed 1 base, J shed 4 bases, and the junction held 7 bases outside the gene matches. This CDR3 comprises 16 residues. The CDR3 loop reads CASSLNPPGGTGELFF. The CDR3 DNA reads as TGCGCCAGCAGCTTGAACCCCCCAGGGGGCACCGGGGAGCTGTTTTTT.

The chain joins TRBV5-1 to TRBJ1-2; no clear D gene. V gave up 2 bases and J gave up 11 bases, with 10 bases separating them. The germline CDR1 and CDR2 sequences are SGHRS and YFSETQ. The CDR3 runs to 11 residues. The CDR3 region is CASSFGFHYTF. The CDR3 coding sequence is TGCGCCAGCAGCTTCGGTTTCCATTACACCTTC.